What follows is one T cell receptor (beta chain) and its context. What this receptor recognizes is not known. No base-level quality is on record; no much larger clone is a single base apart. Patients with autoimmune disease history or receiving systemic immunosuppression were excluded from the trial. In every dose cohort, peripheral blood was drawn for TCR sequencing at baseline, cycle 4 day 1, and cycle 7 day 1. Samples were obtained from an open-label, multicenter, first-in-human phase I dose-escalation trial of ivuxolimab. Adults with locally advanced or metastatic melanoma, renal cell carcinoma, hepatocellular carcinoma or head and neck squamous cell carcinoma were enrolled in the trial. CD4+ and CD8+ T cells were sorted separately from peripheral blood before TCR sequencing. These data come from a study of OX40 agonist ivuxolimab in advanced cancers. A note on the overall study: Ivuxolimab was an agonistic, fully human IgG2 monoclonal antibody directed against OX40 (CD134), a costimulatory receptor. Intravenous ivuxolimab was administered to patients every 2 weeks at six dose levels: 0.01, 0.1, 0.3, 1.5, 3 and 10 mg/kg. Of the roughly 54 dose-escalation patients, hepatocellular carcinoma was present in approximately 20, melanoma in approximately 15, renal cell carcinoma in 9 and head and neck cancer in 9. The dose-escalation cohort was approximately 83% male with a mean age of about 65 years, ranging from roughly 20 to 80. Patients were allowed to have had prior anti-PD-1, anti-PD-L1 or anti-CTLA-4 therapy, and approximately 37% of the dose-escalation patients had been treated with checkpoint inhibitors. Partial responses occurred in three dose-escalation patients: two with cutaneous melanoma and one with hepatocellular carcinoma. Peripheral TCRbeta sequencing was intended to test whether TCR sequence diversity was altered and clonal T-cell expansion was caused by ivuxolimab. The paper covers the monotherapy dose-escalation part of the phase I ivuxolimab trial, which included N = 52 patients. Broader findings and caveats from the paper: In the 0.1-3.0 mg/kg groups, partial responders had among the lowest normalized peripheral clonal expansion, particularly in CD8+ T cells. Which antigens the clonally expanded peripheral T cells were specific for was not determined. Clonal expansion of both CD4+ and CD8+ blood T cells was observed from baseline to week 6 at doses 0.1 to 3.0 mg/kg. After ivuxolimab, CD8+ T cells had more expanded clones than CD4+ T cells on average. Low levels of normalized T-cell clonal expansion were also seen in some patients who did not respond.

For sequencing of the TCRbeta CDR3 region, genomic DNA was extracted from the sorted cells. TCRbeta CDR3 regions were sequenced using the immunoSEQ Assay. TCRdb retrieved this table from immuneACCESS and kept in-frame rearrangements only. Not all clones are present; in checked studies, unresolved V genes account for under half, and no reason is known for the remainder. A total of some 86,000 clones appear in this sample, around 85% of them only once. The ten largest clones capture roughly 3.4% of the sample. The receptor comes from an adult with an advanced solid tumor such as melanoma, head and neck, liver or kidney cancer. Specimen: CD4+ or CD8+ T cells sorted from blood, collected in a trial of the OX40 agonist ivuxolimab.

In nucleotides, the sequence is TGTGCCAGTAGTATTTTGAAGGCAGGGGCGAACACCGGGGAGCTGTTTTTT. Translation gives CASSILKAGANTGELFF. The chain couples TRBV19 to TRBJ2-2; TRBD1 might be the D gene, on 6 matching bases. The CDR3 runs 17 amino acids, cysteine and phenylalanine included. The read is trimmed to its CDR3 DNA, 51 bases read in frame from base 1. Reading the germline V gene (reference sequence) gives CDR1 LNHDA and CDR2 SQIVND. Trimming removed 3 bases from V and 0 bases from J, leaving 14 bases between the germline ends.